These 20 T cell receptor beta chains came from one sample sequenced in a study of beta chain features in type 1 diabetes. Sequencing targeted expressed TCRB transcripts, as all isolated RNA had been reverse transcribed. The table came from immunoSEQ multiplex PCR; TCRdb's copy has only in-frame clones and leaves some out. The data contain hundreds of thousands of clones, about 10% of them seen just once; the ten biggest clones take up 0.034%. Sequencing input: naive CD4+ T cells from blood. These receptors all stem from a woman aged 18-29 years in good health.

This clone was seen only a few times. The gene calls are TRBV5-8 and TRBJ2-5; 8 positions match TRBD1. CDR1 and CDR2 (germline): SGHTS, YDEGEE. The J segment lost 4 bases and the V segment lost 0 bases, leaving 2 bases of the junction unmatched. The CDR3 contains 14 residues. The CDR3 sequence: CASSLVTGGETQYF. The CDR3 nucleotides are TGTGCCAGCAGCTTGGTCACAGGGGGAGAGACCCAGTACTTC.

This clone was recorded a few times. V usage is TRBV5-1 and J usage is TRBJ2-7; 10 bases line up with TRBD1. CDR1 and CDR2 (germline): SGHRS, YFSETQ. This CDR3 spans 12 amino acids. Trimming cost V 5 bases and J 7 bases; bases outside gene matches: 3. In DNA, the CDR3 is TGCGCCAGCAGTTGGACAGGGGGAGAGCAGTACTTC. Its protein product is CASSWTGGEQYF.

This clone was detected only a few times. CDR3 loop: CASSWDRSNYGYTF. The DNA for the CDR3 is TGTGCCAGCAGCTGGGACAGATCTAACTATGGCTACACCTTC. The chain is built from TRBV5-5 and TRBJ1-2, with 7 bases that match TRBD1. The V gene's germline CDR1 is SGHKS and CDR2 YYEKEE (reference sequence). The V segment lost 3 bases and the J segment 0 bases; nucleotides outside the gene matches: 2. The length of the CDR3 is 14 residues.

This clone was found a few times. The chain couples TRBV6-6 to TRBJ2-7, with TRBD1 matching 10 bases. Germline assignment: CDR1 MNHNY and CDR2 SVGAGI (reference sequence). V lost 5 bases and J lost 3; bases outside the gene matches: 7. The CDR3 length is 15 residues. CDR3: CASSPETGGGYEQYF. The DNA of the CDR3 is TGTGCCAGCAGTCCCGAGACAGGGGGCGGCTACGAGCAGTACTTC.

V is TRBV7-2 and J is TRBJ2-7, with D possibly matching TRBD2 (6 bases). Trimming cost V 4 bases and J 0 bases, with 13 bases left between them. CDR3 size: 15 residues. Germline V gene sequence: CDR1 SGHTA, CDR2 FQGNSA. The CDR3 loop reads CASSSDPLASYEQYF. The CDR3 coding sequence is TGTGCCAGCAGCTCAGACCCACTAGCCTCCTACGAGCAGTACTTC.

V gene TRBV4-1 combines with J gene TRBJ1-5; a weak D match, TRBD1 (5 bases). The germline V and J ends were trimmed by 5 bases and 2 bases, with 16 bases remaining between them. The CDR3 extends over 16 amino acids. Germline CDR1 reads MGHRA; CDR2 reads YSYEKL. CDR3 region: CASSCFGGTCNQPQHF. Here the CDR3 DNA reads TGCGCCAGCAGCTGCTTTGGGGGGACTTGCAATCAGCCCCAGCATTTT.

This rearrangement joins TRBV2 to TRBJ1-1; D gene uncertain. The CDR3 runs to 16 residues. CDR1 is SNHLY, CDR2 FYNNEI, per germline. The V gene lost 6 bases and the J gene lost 0 bases, with 17 bases spanning the gap. CDR3 sequence (DNA): TGTGCCAGCAGCATTCGGGGATTGGGGATGAACACTGAAGCTTTCTTT. It translates to CASSIRGLGMNTEAFF.

The CDR3: CASRQNGAEEQFF. Here the CDR3 DNA reads TGTGCCAGTAGGCAAAATGGAGCGGAAGAGCAGTTCTTC. The chain uses TRBV19 and TRBJ2-1, with D possibly being TRBD2 (5 bases). The CDR3 has 13 amino acids. Trimming took off 6 bases at V and 10 bases at J, with 16 bases between the two ends. Germline V gene sequence: CDR1 LNHDA, CDR2 SQIVND (reference sequence).

In this sample, this clone turned up a few times. The chain links TRBV14 to TRBJ2-1; 8 bases align to TRBD1. Per the germline V gene, CDR1 is SGHDN and CDR2 is FVKESK. This CDR3 contains 16 residues. Trimming cost V 3 bases and J 3 bases; bases outside gene matches: 7. In nucleotides, the CDR3 is TGTGCCAGCAGCCAGACAGGGGACTGGTTCTACAATGAGCAGTTCTTC. It is translated as CASSQTGDWFYNEQFF. The variable domain in full, completed from reference TRBV14 and TRBJ2-1, reads EAGVTQFPSHSVIEKGQTVTLRCDPISGHDNLYWYRRVMGKEIKFLLHFVKESKQDESGMPNNRFLAERTGGTYSTLKVQPAELEDSGVYFCASSQTGDWFYNEQFFGPGTRLTVL.

The table lists this clone with a few counts. The chain links TRBV13 to TRBJ1-2, with 12 bases identical to TRBD1. Germline V gene sequence: CDR1 PRHDT, CDR2 FYEKMQ (reference sequence). Trimming removed 6 bases from V and 6 bases from J; junction bases left unmatched: 14. The CDR3 extends over 17 amino acids. The chain's CDR3 is CASRNHIRDRGRDGYTF. CDR3 in DNA: TGTGCCAGCAGGAACCATATCCGGGACAGGGGGCGGGATGGCTACACCTTC.

The V and J genes are TRBV2 and TRBJ2-2, with 7 positions matching TRBD2. The V segment lost 6 bases and the J segment 7 bases; nucleotides outside the gene matches: 8. Germline V gene data show CDR1 as SNHLY and CDR2 as FYNNEI. The CDR3 is 14 residues long. CDR3 region: CASRVGLVGGELFF. CDR3 DNA: TGTGCCAGCAGGGTTGGACTAGTTGGCGGGGAGCTGTTTTTT.

The V and J genes are TRBV6-1 and TRBJ2-7; TRBD1 is a possible D gene (6 bases). V lost 5 bases to trimming and J lost 3 bases, with 14 bases between them. Per germline, CDR1 MNHNS and CDR2 SASEGT. The CDR3 has 14 residues. In DNA form, the CDR3 reads TGTGCCAGCAGTACCAGGGGTGGGGGCTACGAGCAGTACTTC. It is translated as CASSTRGGGYEQYF.

J is TRBJ2-6 and V is TRBV19, with 7 bases aligning to TRBD1. Germline CDR1 is LNHDA and CDR2 is SQIVND (reference sequence). After removal of 7 bases from V and 0 bases from J, the junction contained 9 bases not matched to a gene. CDR3 length: 17 residues. The CDR3 sequence: CASNRDSLFSGANVLTF. The CDR3 nucleotides are TGTGCCAGTAACCGGGACAGCTTGTTCTCTGGGGCCAACGTCCTGACTTTC.

There are a few counts of this clone. The genes are TRBV7-9 and TRBJ1-1; D gene ambiguous. The ends were cut back, 0 bases at V and 5 bases at J, with 10 bases in the middle. The CDR3 is 14 amino acids. The germline V gene has CDR1 SEHNR and CDR2 FQNEAQ (reference sequence). CDR3 coding DNA: TGTGCCAGCAGCTTAGCGCGGGTTCCAACTGAAGCTTTCTTT. It yields the protein CASSLARVPTEAFF.

In this sample, this clone turned up a few times. The CDR3 nucleotides read TGTGCCAGCAGTAGGCCGGGACAGGGAACAGATACGCAGTATTTT. This sequence encodes CASSRPGQGTDTQYF. The chain carries TRBV6-6 and TRBJ2-3, with 9 bases aligning to TRBD1. V shed 5 bases, J shed 3 bases, and the junction held 6 bases outside the gene matches. CDR1 is MNHNY and CDR2 is SVGAGI in the germline V gene (reference sequence). CDR3 size: 15 residues.

This clone was found a few times. This chain links TRBV30 with TRBJ2-7; D perhaps matches TRBD1 (6 bases). The CDR3 runs 12 residues. V was clipped by 1 base and J by 4 bases, with 8 bases between them. Germline CDR1 reads GTSNPN; CDR2 reads SVGIG (reference sequence). CDR3 loop: CAWSEQGYEQYF. The DNA for the CDR3 is TGTGCCTGGAGTGAGCAGGGGTACGAGCAGTACTTC.

This clone has just a few counts. The chain joins TRBV18 to TRBJ2-1; 8 bases match TRBD1. The CDR3 is made up of 16 amino acids. Losses at the gene ends were 1 base for V and 0 bases for J; bases not matched to a gene: 2. Germline lookup yields CDR1 KGHSH and CDR2 LQKENI. For the CDR3, the DNA is TGTGCCAGCTCACCACGACAGGGGAGCTCCTACAATGAGCAGTTCTTC. This gives the protein CASSPRQGSSYNEQFF.

The chain recombines TRBV30 with TRBJ1-4, with 9 bases that match TRBD1. Per the germline V gene, CDR1 is GTSNPN and CDR2 is SVGIG (reference sequence). The trim removed 1 base at V and 3 bases at J, leaving 3 bases unmatched. The CDR3 runs to 15 residues. The CDR3 nucleotides read TGTGCCTGGAGTGCGACAGGGGGATCTAATGAAAAACTGTTTTTT. Translation gives CAWSATGGSNEKLFF.

The chain couples TRBV5-1 to TRBJ2-7; TRBD2 matches at 16 bases. CDR1 is SGHRS and CDR2 is YFSETQ in the germline V gene. With 2 bases clipped from V and 5 bases from J, the junction kept 1 base outside the gene matches. The CDR3 consists of 15 residues. Here the CDR3 reads CASSFGTSGGDEQYF. CDR3 nucleotides: TGCGCCAGCAGCTTCGGGACTAGCGGGGGGGACGAGCAGTACTTC.

This clone was counted a few times. The rearrangement joins TRBV5-6 to TRBJ1-2; D is possibly TRBD1 (5 bases). CDR3 length: 13 amino acids. Deletions cut 0 bases from V and 3 bases from J, with 6 bases between. The V gene's germline CDR1 is SGHDT and CDR2 YYEEEE. The CDR3 sequence: CASSLGRDYGYTF. The CDR3 region has the DNA TGTGCCAGCAGCTTGGGCAGGGACTATGGCTACACCTTC.